These 29 T cell receptor beta chains came from one sample sequenced in a study of post-analysis software for immune sequencing data. No antigen has been assigned to these receptors. General study findings and limits: Among roughly 5 TRBV segments more frequent in patients than controls were TRBV5-6, TRBV5-1 and TRBV20-1.

Unique molecular identifiers were built into the TCR beta cDNA libraries. TCRdb independently ran MiXCR on the PCR reads; one entry per CDR3 protein. The table records 740,000 or so distinct CDR3 sequences, under 70% of them present only once. Material: blood. These receptors were taken from a girl between 5 and 17 years old with multiple sclerosis.

The V and J genes are TRBV9 and TRBJ1-2, with D unclear. The CDR3 loop spans 14 amino acids. Trimming shortened V by 4 bases and J by 3 bases, and 13 bases separated the two germline ends. Germline V CDR1 and CDR2: SGDLS, YYNGEE. CDR3 sequence: CASSPAGRDYGYTF. CDR3 nucleotides: TGTGCCAGCAGCCCAGCGGGAAGGGACTATGGCTACACCTTC.

This chain joins TRBV7-2 and TRBJ2-5; D is tentatively TRBD1 or TRBD2 (5 bases each). The CDR3 contains 15 residues. Per germline, CDR1 SGHTA and CDR2 FQGNSA. Trimming took off 0 bases at V and 1 base at J, with 9 bases between the two ends. CDR3 bases: TGTGCCAGCAGCTTAGCAAGGGGAGTCCAAGAGACCCAGTACTTC. This codes for CASSLARGVQETQYF. The complete variable domain, with remaining parts taken from reference TRBV7-2 and TRBJ2-5, reads GAGVSQSPSNKVTEKGKDVELRCDPISGHTALYWYRQSLGQGLEFLIYFQGNSAPDKSGLPSDRFSAERTGGSVSTLTIQRTQQEDSAVYLCASSLARGVQETQYFGPGTRLLVL.

V is TRBV20-1 and J is TRBJ2-3, with D perhaps being TRBD1 or TRBD2 (6 bases each). This CDR3 has 14 amino acids. Germline V CDR1 and CDR2: DFQATT, SNEGSKA (reference sequence). V shed 3 bases and J shed 0 bases, with 10 bases lying between them. The CDR3 reads CSASRGDSTDTQYF. As DNA, the CDR3 is TGCAGTGCTAGTAGGGGGGATAGCACAGATACGCAGTATTTT.

The chain employs TRBV21-1 and TRBJ1-1. TRBV21-1 is shown as a pseudogene. This CDR3 is built from 15 residues. The DNA of the CDR3 is TGTGCCAGCAGCACCCAAACGGGCAGTTACACTGAAGCTTTCTTT. Protein: CASSTQTGSYTEAFF.

J is TRBJ2-2 and V is TRBV25-1, with D maybe TRBD2 (6 bases). V lost 5 bases, J lost 6 bases, and 13 bases lay in between. Germline V gene sequence: CDR1 MGHDK, CDR2 SYGVNS. This CDR3 contains 14 residues. In DNA form, the CDR3 reads TGTGCCAGCAGTAGGAGGGAGTGGTCCGGGGAGCTGTTTTTT. Protein product: CASSRREWSGELFF.

The chain employs TRBV20-1 and TRBJ1-2, with TRBD1 matching 7 bases. The CDR3 sequence is 14 residues long. CDR1 is DFQATT, CDR2 SNEGSKA, per germline (reference sequence). V dropped 3 bases and J dropped 2; count of bases not matched to a gene: 6. The CDR3 protein is CSARAVTGNYGYTF. CDR3 coding DNA: TGCAGTGCTAGGGCAGTGACAGGGAACTATGGCTACACCTTC.

This clonotype was seen a few times. V gene TRBV29-1 combines with J gene TRBJ2-7; the match to TRBD1 covers 8 bases. V lost 7 bases, J lost 6 bases, and 8 bases stayed unmatched. The CDR3 sequence is 12 residues long. Germline CDR1 is SQVTM and CDR2 is ANQGSEA. The CDR3 loop is CSAHDRGVEQYF. CDR3 coding DNA: TGCAGCGCACACGACAGGGGCGTCGAGCAGTACTTC.

This clonotype showed up just a few times. This chain uses TRBV20-1 with TRBJ2-7; the D is unclear. The CDR3 sequence is 18 residues long. CDR1 DFQATT and CDR2 SNEGSKA come from the germline V gene (reference sequence). V lost 0 bases to trimming and J lost 2 bases, with 23 bases between them. The DNA for the CDR3 is TGCAGTGCTAGAGATCTATTTAAGCCCGGACGCCGTCCCTACGAGCAGTACTTC. This gives the protein CSARDLFKPGRRPYEQYF.

The J gene is TRBJ2-1, the V gene TRBV3-1, with TRBD1 identical over 9 bases. The V and J ends lost 6 bases and 6 bases, in that order; junction bases with no gene match: 9. The germline gives CDR1 LGHDT, CDR2 YNNKEL (reference sequence). This CDR3 contains 15 residues. This chain's CDR3 is CASSLPGQGGNEQFF. The CDR3 nucleotides are TGTGCCAGCAGTCTGCCGGGACAGGGAGGCAATGAGCAGTTCTTC.

The rearrangement uses TRBV14 and TRBJ2-7; TRBD1 matches at 8 bases. In germline, CDR1 is SGHDN, CDR2 FVKESK. Unmatched junction bases numbered 7, after V lost 4 bases and J lost 2 bases. The CDR3 has 15 residues. The CDR3 spells CASSPGTGPAYEQYF. The CDR3 DNA follows: TGTGCCAGCAGCCCCGGGACAGGTCCTGCCTACGAGCAGTACTTC.

This clonotype was detected only a few times. The J gene is TRBJ2-4, the V gene TRBV7-2; unclear D gene. Deletions cut 5 bases from V and 5 bases from J, with 7 bases between. The germline CDR1 and CDR2 sequences are SGHTA and FQGNSA. The CDR3 covers 12 residues. The CDR3 sequence is CASSQNQNIQYF. In nucleotides, the CDR3 is TGTGCCAGCAGCCAAAACCAAAACATTCAGTACTTC.

Concerning this clonotype: Its ends do not fully match the called genes, so a read error is possible. This chain uses TRBV5-1 with TRBJ2-1; D is uncertain. The CDR3 runs 14 residues. Germline CDR1 reads SGHRS; CDR2 reads YFSETQ. The CDR3 reads CAGSRWFAYNEQFF. The CDR3 bases are TGCGCCGGCAGCCGTTGGTTCGCCTACAATGAGCAGTTCTTC.

In DNA form, the CDR3 reads TGTGCCAGCAGTTCACTCCCCGGGGAGGGCGAGCAGTACTTC. This translates into CASSSLPGEGEQYF. The rearrangement joins TRBV6-6 to TRBJ2-7; 7 positions agree with TRBD2. Germline V gene sequence: CDR1 MNHNY, CDR2 SVGAGI (reference sequence). The CDR3 sequence is 14 residues long. The V and J ends lost 4 bases and 6 bases, in that order; junction bases with no gene match: 9.

This clonotype was found a few times. This chain uses TRBV20-1 with TRBJ2-3, with 9 bases fitting TRBD2. Germline values: CDR1 DFQATT, CDR2 SNEGSKA (reference sequence). The CDR3 contains 15 residues. Unmatched junction bases numbered 12, after V lost 5 bases and J lost 6 bases. The CDR3 here is CSALLGGRASDTQYF. The CDR3 nucleotides are TGCAGTGCTCTGTTGGGCGGGAGGGCCTCGGATACGCAGTATTTT.

Here the CDR3 DNA reads TGTGCCAGCATCAGGGACCCGGGGGCCAACGTCCTGACTTTC. It codes for CASIRDPGANVLTF. This sequence joins TRBV6-2 or TRBV6-3 and TRBJ2-6; D is tentatively TRBD1 or TRBD2 (5 bases each). Trimming removed 7 bases at V and 4 bases at J, with 11 bases between. Germline V lookup: CDR1 MNHEY, CDR2 SVGEGT. The CDR3 length is 14 residues.

This CDR3 is CSVETGMNYNEQFF. The CDR3 coding sequence is TGCAGCGTTGAGACAGGGATGAACTACAATGAGCAGTTCTTC. This chain connects TRBV29-1 to TRBJ2-1; 7 bases agree with TRBD1. V was pared by 3 bases and J by 3 bases, with 5 bases of the junction left unmatched. The germline V gene encodes CDR1 SQVTM and CDR2 ANQGSEA. This CDR3 region has 14 residues.

The V call is TRBV20-1, the J call TRBJ1-2; D might be TRBD1 (5 bases). Germline values: CDR1 DFQATT, CDR2 SNEGSKA (reference sequence). With 4 bases removed from V and 4 bases from J, the gap between germline ends came to 13 bases. This CDR3 comprises 13 residues. CDR3 nucleotide sequence: TGCAGTGCTAAGGAGGGGAAGACCTATGGCTACACCTTC. It yields the protein CSAKEGKTYGYTF.

This clonotype turned up a few times. This chain links TRBV5-1 with TRBJ1-6, with a weak D call TRBD1 (5 bases). V was shortened by 0 bases and J by 5 bases, with 9 bases between the two germline ends. The CDR3 consists of 15 residues. Germline V gene lookup returns CDR1 SGHRS and CDR2 YFSETQ. The CDR3 sequence is CASSLAGLNNSPLHF. The CDR3, as DNA: TGCGCCAGCAGCTTGGCGGGACTCAATAATTCACCCCTCCACTTT.

The chain recombines TRBV5-1 with TRBJ2-3; D gene ambiguous. Trimming pared 5 bases from V and 5 bases from J, leaving 12 bases between. The CDR3 length is 13 residues. The germline CDR1 and CDR2 sequences are SGHRS and YFSETQ. CDR3 region: CASREAVRDTQYF. DNA for the CDR3: TGCGCCAGCAGAGAGGCCGTCCGAGATACGCAGTATTTT.

The chain combines TRBV29-1 with TRBJ2-3; unclear D gene. CDR1 is SQVTM, CDR2 ANQGSEA, per germline. This CDR3 has 13 amino acids. Trimming cost V 3 bases and J 2 bases, with 9 bases left between them. In DNA form, the CDR3 reads TGCAGCGTTGACCGCCTCGCCACAGATACGCAGTATTTT. It encodes CSVDRLATDTQYF.

V and J are TRBV5-1 and TRBJ2-1; D unresolved. CDR1 and CDR2 from the germline V gene are SGHRS and YFSETQ. Deletions cut 0 bases from V and 4 bases from J, with 14 bases between. The CDR3 has 16 amino acids. The CDR3 DNA sequence: TGCGCCAGCAGCTTGGGGAGACTGCAGGCGTACAATGAGCAGTTCTTC. Translated, it gives CASSLGRLQAYNEQFF.

The CDR3 bases are TGTGCCATACTAGCGGGGCGATACACAGATACGCAGTATTTT. Encoded protein: CAILAGRYTDTQYF. The rearrangement links TRBV7-9 to TRBJ2-3, with 10 bases lining up with TRBD2. The CDR3 runs 14 residues. Per germline, CDR1 SEHNR and CDR2 FQNEAQ (reference sequence). V lost 10 bases, J lost 2 bases, and 6 bases stayed unmatched.

The chain couples TRBV20-1 to TRBJ1-2; TRBD1 is a possible D gene (6 bases). The germline CDR1 and CDR2 sequences are DFQATT and SNEGSKA (reference sequence). The CDR3 runs 15 residues. V dropped 1 base and J dropped 1 base, with 13 bases sitting between them. CDR3 in DNA: TGCAGTGCTAGAGTAGGGGAGGGGGGTAACTATGGCTACACCTTC. Amino acids: CSARVGEGGNYGYTF.

The genes are TRBV9 and TRBJ1-6; D unclear. CDR1 is SGDLS and CDR2 is YYNGEE in the germline V gene. The V gene lost 2 bases and the J gene lost 9 bases, with 9 bases spanning the gap. This CDR3 spans 13 amino acids. CDR3 protein: CASSVGETSPLHF. DNA for the CDR3: TGTGCCAGCAGCGTTGGAGAAACTTCACCCCTCCACTTT.

V and J are TRBV18 and TRBJ1-2; 7 bases fit TRBD1. Germline CDR1 and CDR2: KGHSH and LQKENI. This CDR3 has 13 residues. J lost 5 bases, V lost 3 bases, and 3 bases had no gene match. The CDR3 here is CASSPVTGYGYTF. The CDR3 DNA reads as TGTGCCAGCTCACCCGTGACAGGGTATGGCTACACCTTC. Full variable domain (rest looked up from reference TRBV18 and TRBJ1-2): NAGVMQNPRHLVRRRGQEARLRCSPMKGHSHVYWYRQLPEEGLKFMVYLQKENIIDESGMPKERFSAEFPKEGPSILRIQQVVRGDSAAYFCASSPVTGYGYTFGSGTRLTVV.

This clonotype was seen repeatedly, ten times or more. J is TRBJ2-1 and V is TRBV7-2, with D unresolved. Trimming left V 4 bases short and J 8 bases short, with 12 bases between. The CDR3 consists of 13 residues. Germline V gives CDR1 SGHTA, CDR2 FQGNSA. CDR3 amino acids: CASSSYGLDEQFF. The CDR3 region has the DNA TGTGCCAGCAGCTCCTATGGGTTAGATGAGCAGTTCTTC.

In this sample, this clonotype turned up a few times. The chain is built from TRBV4-2 and TRBJ2-1; weak D call: TRBD2 (6 bases). Trimming removed 2 bases at V and 0 bases at J, with 8 bases between. Germline V lookup: CDR1 LGHNA, CDR2 YNFKEQ. There are 15 residues in the CDR3. The CDR3 DNA reads TGTGCCAGCAGCCAACCGGGACTCTCCTACAATGAGCAGTTCTTC. Its translation is CASSQPGLSYNEQFF.

V usage is TRBV5-1 and J usage is TRBJ1-1, with 7 bases identical to TRBD1. The CDR3 extends over 14 amino acids. V dropped 3 bases and J dropped 3; count of bases not matched to a gene: 5. Germline V gene sequence: CDR1 SGHRS, CDR2 YFSETQ. The CDR3: CASSWITGDTEAFF. DNA for the CDR3: TGCGCCAGCAGCTGGATAACAGGGGACACTGAAGCTTTCTTT.

The V and J genes are TRBV16 and TRBJ2-7; 9 nucleotides align to TRBD1. The DNA end lines up better with TRBJ2-5; the J call may be wrong. Germline CDR1 is KGHSY and CDR2 is FQNENV. The CDR3 contains 14 residues. The CDR3 sequence is CASSQWTGEETQYF. The CDR3 DNA reads TGTGCCAGCAGCCAATGGACAGGGGAAGAGACCCAGTACTTC.